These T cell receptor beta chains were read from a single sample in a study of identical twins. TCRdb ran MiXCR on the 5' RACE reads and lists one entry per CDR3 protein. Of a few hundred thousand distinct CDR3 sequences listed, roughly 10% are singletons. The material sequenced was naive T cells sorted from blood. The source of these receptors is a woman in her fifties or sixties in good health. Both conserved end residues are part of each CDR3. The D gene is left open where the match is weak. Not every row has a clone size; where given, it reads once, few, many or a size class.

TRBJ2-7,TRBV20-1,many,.,TGCAGTGCTAGAGATCCGTACAGCCAAGCTTCCTACGAGCAGTACTTC,CSARDPYSQASYEQYF
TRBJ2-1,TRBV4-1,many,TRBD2,TGCGCCAGCAGCCAAGTGGGAGGGATCCCCAATGAGCAGTTCTTC,CASSQVGGIPNEQFF
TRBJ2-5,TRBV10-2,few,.,TGCGCCAGCACACCCCGGGGAGAGACCCAGTACTTC,CASTPRGETQYF
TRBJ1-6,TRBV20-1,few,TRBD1,TGCAGTGCTAGAGACCGGGACAGGGGGTTATCACCCCTCCACTTT,CSARDRDRGLSPLHF
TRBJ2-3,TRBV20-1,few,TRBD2,TGCAGTGCTAGCGGGAGGGAAAGCACAGATACGCAGTATTTT,CSASGRESTDTQYF
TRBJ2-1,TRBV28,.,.,TGTGCCAGCAGCATGCTTCCTTTCGGCAATGAGCAGTTCTTC,CASSMLPFGNEQFF
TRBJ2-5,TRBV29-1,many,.,TGCAGCGTTGAAGGGACAGTTATTGAGACCCAGTACTTC,CSVEGTVIETQYF
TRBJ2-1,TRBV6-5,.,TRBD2,TGTGCCAGCAGTTACAGGACAGGCGGTGCGCGGACTAGCGGGAGTCATGAGCAGTTCTTC,CASSYRTGGARTSGSHEQFF
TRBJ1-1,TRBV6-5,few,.,TGTGCCAGCAGTTACTGGGGACGAACAAACACTGAAGCTTTCTTT,CASSYWGRTNTEAFF
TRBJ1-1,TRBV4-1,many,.,TGCGCCAGCAGCCCCAGCAACAGGGTCTCTGAAGCTTTCTTT,CASSPSNRVSEAFF
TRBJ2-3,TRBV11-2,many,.,TGTGCCAGCAGCTTAGTAGCCAGTAGGACAGATACGCAGTATTTT,CASSLVASRTDTQYF
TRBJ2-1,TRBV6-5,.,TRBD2,TGTGCCAGCAGTACTATGCCGGGACTAGCGGCCAATGAGCAGTTCTTC,CASSTMPGLAANEQFF
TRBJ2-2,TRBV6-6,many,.,TGTGCCAGCAGTCAAACTTCCGGGTCCTTGAACACCGGGGAGCTGTTTTTT,CASSQTSGSLNTGELFF
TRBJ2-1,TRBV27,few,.,TGTGCCAGCAGTGGTCTCCCCGGAGTAACCTCTGACAATGAGCAGTTCTTC,CASSGLPGVTSDNEQFF
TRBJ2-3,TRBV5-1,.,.,TGCGCCAGCAGCTTGGAATGGGCAGGGGTAGATACGCAGTATTTT,CASSLEWAGVDTQYF
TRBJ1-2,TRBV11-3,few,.,TGTGCCAGCAGCTTGCTGGGACCCATGGGCTACACCTTC,CASSLLGPMGYTF
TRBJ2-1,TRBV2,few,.,TGTGCCAGCAGTGAGTCAGAGGTAAACAATGAGCAGTTCTTC,CASSESEVNNEQFF
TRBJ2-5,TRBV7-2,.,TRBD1,TGTGCCAGCAGCCCTCAGGGGGCGCTTCGAGAGACCCAGTACTTC,CASSPQGALRETQYF
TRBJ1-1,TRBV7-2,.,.,TGTGCCAGCAGCTTAGTCAGGGGCGGAATGAACACTGAAGCTTTCTTT,CASSLVRGGMNTEAFF
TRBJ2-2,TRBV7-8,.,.,TGTGCCAGCAGCTTTTTTACGAACACCGGGGAGCTGTTTTTT,CASSFFTNTGELFF
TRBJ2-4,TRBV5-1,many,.,TGCGCCAGCAGCCGGGGATCCGATCTAGCCAAAAACATTCAGTACTTC,CASSRGSDLAKNIQYF
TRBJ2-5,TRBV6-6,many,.,TGTGCCAGCAGCCGATGGTCCGAGGGGGGAGAGACCCAGTACTTC,CASSRWSEGGETQYF
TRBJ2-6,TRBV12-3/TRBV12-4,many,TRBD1,TGTGCCAGCAGTTTTACAGGGGGCGGGGCCAACGTCCTGACTTTC,CASSFTGGGANVLTF
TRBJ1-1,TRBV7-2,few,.,TGTGCCAGCAGCTTAGTGTTACACGGGGGATTCACTGAAGCTTTCTTT,CASSLVLHGGFTEAFF
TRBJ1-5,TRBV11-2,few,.,TGTGCCAGCAGCTTAGAGACGGGGAATAATCAGCCCCAGCATTTT,CASSLETGNNQPQHF
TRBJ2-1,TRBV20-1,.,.,TGCAGTGCTAACGTGCGGGCCTCCTACAATGAGCAGTTCTTC,CSANVRASYNEQFF
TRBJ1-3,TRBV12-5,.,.,TGTGCTAGTGGTCCTCTAGTAGCTGGAAACACCATATATTTT,CASGPLVAGNTIYF
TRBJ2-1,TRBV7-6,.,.,TGTGCCAGCAGCTCCCCCGGGACCTATTTCAATGAGCAGTTCTTC,CASSSPGTYFNEQFF
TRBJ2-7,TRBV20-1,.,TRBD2,TGCAGTGCTAGGTTCCCGGCGGCTAGCGGGAAGCTCTACGAGCAGTACTTC,CSARFPAASGKLYEQYF
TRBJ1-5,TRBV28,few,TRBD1,TGTGCCAGCAGTTTAAGGGACAGCCGCAATCAGCCCCAGCATTTT,CASSLRDSRNQPQHF
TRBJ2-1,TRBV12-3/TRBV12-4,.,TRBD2,TGTGCCAGCAGTTTGGCATTAGCGGGAGCCGGTGAGCAGTTCTTC,CASSLALAGAGEQFF
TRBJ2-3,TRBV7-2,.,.,TGTGCCAGCAGCCACGCCTCACATACGCAGTATTTT,CASSHASHTQYF
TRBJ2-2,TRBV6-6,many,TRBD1,TGTGCCAGCAGTGACAGGGGGCGTGGGGAGCTGTTTTTT,CASSDRGRGELFF
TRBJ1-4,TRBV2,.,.,TGTGCCAGCGTACAGGGTGCGGATGAAAAACAGTTTTTT,CASVQGADEKQFF
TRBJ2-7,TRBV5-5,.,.,TGTGCCAGCAGCCCAACAGGGTTCAACGAGCAGTACTTC,CASSPTGFNEQYF
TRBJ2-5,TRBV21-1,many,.,TGTGCCAGCAGCAAATCCCCCAATCAGCGGGAGGGCCCTCGAGAGACCCAGTACTTC,CASSKSPNQREGPRETQYF
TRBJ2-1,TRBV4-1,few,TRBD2,TGCGCCAGCAGCCAATTCGGGAGGGCTCACTTAAATGAGCAGTTCTTC,CASSQFGRAHLNEQFF
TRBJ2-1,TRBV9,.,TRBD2,TGTGCCAGCAGCGAAGTTCCCAGCGGGAGTCGGGGCAATGAGCAGTTCTTC,CASSEVPSGSRGNEQFF
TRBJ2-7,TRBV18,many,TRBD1,TGTGCCAGCTACCCGGGACAGGGGATGAGGGAGCAGTACTTC,CASYPGQGMREQYF
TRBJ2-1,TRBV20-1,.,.,TGCAGTGCCGCTACTCCCCTTGGGGTTTCTAGTGAGCAGTTCTTC,CSAATPLGVSSEQFF
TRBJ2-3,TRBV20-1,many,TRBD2,TGCAGTGCTAGACCCGGACTAGCGGGGAGCACAGATACGCAGTATTTT,CSARPGLAGSTDTQYF